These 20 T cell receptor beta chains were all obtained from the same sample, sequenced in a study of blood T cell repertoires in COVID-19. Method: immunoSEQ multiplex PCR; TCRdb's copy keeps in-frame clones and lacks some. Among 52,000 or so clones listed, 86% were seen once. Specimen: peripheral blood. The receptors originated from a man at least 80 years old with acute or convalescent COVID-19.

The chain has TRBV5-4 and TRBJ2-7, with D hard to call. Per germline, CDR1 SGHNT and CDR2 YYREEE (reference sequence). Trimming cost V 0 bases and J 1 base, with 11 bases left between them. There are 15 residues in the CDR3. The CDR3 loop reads CASSLELVVSYEQYF. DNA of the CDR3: TGTGCCAGCAGCTTGGAGCTAGTAGTGTCCTACGAGCAGTACTTC.

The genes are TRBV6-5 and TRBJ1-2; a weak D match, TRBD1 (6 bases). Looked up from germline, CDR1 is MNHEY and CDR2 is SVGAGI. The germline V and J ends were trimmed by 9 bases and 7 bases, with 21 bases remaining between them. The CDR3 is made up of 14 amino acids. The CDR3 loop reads CASIDPQGRGGYTF. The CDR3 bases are TGTGCCAGTATTGATCCCCAGGGGAGGGGTGGCTACACCTTC.

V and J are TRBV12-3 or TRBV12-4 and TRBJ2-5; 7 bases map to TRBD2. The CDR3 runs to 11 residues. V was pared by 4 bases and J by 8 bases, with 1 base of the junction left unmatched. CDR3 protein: CASSSTSTQYF. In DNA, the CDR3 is TGTGCCAGCAGTTCGACTAGCACCCAGTACTTC.

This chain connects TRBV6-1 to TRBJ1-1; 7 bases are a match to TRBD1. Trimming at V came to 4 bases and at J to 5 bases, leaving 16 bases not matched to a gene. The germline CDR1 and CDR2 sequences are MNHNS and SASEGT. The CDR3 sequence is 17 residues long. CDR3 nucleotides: TGTGCCAGCAGTGCGGGCAGGGGAGGGGGCGGGGGGACTGAAGCTTTCTTT. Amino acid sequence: CASSAGRGGGGGTEAFF.

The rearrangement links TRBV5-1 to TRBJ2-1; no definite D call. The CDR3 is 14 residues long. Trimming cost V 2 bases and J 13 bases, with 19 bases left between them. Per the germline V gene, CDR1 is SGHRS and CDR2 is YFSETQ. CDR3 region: CASSFSRPSLRQFF. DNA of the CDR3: TGCGCCAGCAGCTTCTCACGACCTAGTCTGCGTCAGTTCTTC.

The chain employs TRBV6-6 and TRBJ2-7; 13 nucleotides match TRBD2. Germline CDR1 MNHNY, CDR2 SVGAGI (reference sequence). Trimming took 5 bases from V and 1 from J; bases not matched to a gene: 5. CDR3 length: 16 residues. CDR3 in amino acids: CASSARLAGGSYEQYF. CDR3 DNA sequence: TGTGCCAGCAGTGCCCGACTAGCGGGGGGTTCCTACGAGCAGTACTTC.

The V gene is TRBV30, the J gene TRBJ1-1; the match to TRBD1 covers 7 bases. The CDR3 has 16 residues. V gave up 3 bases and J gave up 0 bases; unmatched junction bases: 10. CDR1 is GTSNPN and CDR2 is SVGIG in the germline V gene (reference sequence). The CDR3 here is CAWRKGTETLNTEAFF. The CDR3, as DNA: TGTGCCTGGAGGAAGGGGACAGAGACTTTGAACACTGAAGCTTTCTTT.

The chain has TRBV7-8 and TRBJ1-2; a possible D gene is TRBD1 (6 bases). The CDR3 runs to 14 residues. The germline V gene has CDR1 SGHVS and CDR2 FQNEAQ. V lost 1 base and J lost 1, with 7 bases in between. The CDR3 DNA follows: TGTGCCAGCAGCTTAGGGACAGTTAACTATGGCTACACCTTC. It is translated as CASSLGTVNYGYTF.

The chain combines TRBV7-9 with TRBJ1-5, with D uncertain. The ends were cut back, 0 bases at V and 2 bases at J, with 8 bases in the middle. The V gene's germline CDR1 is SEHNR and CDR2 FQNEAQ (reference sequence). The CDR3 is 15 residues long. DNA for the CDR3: TGTGCCAGCAGCTTAGCCGCAGGTGGCAATCAGCCCCAGCATTTT. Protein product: CASSLAAGGNQPQHF.

The CDR3 spells CASSLNLAGGPGNEQFF. Here the CDR3 DNA reads TGTGCCAGCAGCTTGAACCTAGCGGGGGGGCCAGGGAATGAGCAGTTCTTC. The chain couples TRBV11-3 to TRBJ2-1; 12 nucleotides line up with TRBD2. Looked up from germline, CDR1 is SGHNT and CDR2 is YENEEA. V lost 3 bases, J lost 7 bases, and 10 bases stayed unmatched. The CDR3 is 17 amino acids.

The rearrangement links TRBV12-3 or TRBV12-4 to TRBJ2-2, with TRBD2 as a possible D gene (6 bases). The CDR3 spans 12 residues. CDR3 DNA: TGTGGCGCGCGGCGGGGCACCGGGGAGCTGTTTTTT. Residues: CGARRGTGELFF.

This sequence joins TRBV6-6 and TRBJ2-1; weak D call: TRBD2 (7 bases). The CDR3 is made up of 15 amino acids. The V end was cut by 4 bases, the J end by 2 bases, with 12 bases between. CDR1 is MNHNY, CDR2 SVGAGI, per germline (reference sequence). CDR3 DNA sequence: TGTGCCAGCAGTTGGCTGGGGGGGCCCTACAATGAGCAGTTCTTC. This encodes CASSWLGGPYNEQFF.

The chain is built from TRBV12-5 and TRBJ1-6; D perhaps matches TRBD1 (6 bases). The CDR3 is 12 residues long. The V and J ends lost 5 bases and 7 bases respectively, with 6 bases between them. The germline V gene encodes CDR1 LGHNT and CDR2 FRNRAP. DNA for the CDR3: TGTGCTAGTGGTAGGGGGAATTCACCCCTCCACTTT. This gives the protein CASGRGNSPLHF.

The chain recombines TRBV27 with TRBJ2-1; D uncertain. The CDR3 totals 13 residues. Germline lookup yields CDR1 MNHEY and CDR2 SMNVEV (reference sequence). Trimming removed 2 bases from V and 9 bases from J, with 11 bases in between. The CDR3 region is CASSLVSRSEQFF. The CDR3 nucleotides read TGTGCCAGCAGTTTAGTATCCCGCAGTGAGCAGTTCTTC.

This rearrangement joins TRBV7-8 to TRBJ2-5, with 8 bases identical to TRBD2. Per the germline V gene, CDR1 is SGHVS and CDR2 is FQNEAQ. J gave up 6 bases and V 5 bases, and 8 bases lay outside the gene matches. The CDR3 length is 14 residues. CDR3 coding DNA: TGTGCCAGCAGCCCCGGGGGGGCCGTCAAGACCCAGTACTTC. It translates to CASSPGGAVKTQYF.

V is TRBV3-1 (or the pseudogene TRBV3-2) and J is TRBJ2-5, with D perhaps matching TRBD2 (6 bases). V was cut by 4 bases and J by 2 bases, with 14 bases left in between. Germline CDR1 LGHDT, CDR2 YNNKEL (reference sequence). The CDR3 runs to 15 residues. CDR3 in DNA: TGTGCCAGCAGCCTCAGGGCCAGCGGGCAAGAGACCCAGTACTTC. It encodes CASSLRASGQETQYF.

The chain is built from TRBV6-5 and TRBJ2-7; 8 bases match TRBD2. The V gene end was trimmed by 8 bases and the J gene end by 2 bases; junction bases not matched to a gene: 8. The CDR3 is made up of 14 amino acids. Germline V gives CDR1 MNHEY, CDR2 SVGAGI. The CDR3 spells CASFGRGGPYEQYF. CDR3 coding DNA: TGTGCCAGCTTTGGACGGGGGGGTCCCTACGAGCAGTACTTC.

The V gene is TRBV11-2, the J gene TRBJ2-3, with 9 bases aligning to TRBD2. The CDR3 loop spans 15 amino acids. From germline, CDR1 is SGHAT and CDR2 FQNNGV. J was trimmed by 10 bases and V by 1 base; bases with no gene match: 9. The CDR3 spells CASSLGGSGGGAQYF. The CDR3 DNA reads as TGTGCCAGCAGCTTAGGAGGTAGCGGGGGAGGGGCGCAGTATTTT.

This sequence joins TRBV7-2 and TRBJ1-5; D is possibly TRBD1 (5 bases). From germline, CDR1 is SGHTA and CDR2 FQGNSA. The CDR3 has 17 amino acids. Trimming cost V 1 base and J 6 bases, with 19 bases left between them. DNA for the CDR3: TGTGCCAGCAGCTTAGAGTTCGCAGGGTCCAGGGTTCAGCCCCAGCATTTT. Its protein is CASSLEFAGSRVQPQHF.

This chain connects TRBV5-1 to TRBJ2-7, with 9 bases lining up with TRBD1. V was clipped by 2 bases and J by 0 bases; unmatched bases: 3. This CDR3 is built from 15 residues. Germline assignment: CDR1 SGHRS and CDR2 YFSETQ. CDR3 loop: CASSFGTGSSYEQYF. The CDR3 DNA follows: TGCGCCAGCAGCTTTGGGACAGGGAGCTCCTACGAGCAGTACTTC.